This TCR beta chain was identified during a study of vaccination effects on CD4 cells after COVID-19. At the end of approximately 10 days of culture, CD4+ T cells were isolated. The vaccine given was either BNT162b2 or mRNA-1273, in two doses. As concerns this clone: Its specificity is unknown.

Germline values: CDR1 KGHDR, CDR2 SFDVKD. The ends were cut back, 8 bases at V and 2 bases at J, with 23 bases in the middle. The CDR3 totals 17 residues. Using immunoSEQ multiplex PCR, the repertoire was profiled, and TCRdb retains in-frame clones only, with some absent. The data show some 9,800 clones, roughly 80% seen once. Sequencing used CD4+ T cells from PBMCs cultured without peptide, obtained after COVID-19 vaccination. The chain joins TRBV24-1 to TRBJ2-5; maybe TRBD1 (6 bases). This TCR derives from a human donor who received a COVID-19 vaccine. In nucleotides, the CDR3 is TGTGCCACCAATGAAAACGGACAGACATCACAACAAGAGACCCAGTACTTC. It specifies CATNENGQTSQQETQYF.